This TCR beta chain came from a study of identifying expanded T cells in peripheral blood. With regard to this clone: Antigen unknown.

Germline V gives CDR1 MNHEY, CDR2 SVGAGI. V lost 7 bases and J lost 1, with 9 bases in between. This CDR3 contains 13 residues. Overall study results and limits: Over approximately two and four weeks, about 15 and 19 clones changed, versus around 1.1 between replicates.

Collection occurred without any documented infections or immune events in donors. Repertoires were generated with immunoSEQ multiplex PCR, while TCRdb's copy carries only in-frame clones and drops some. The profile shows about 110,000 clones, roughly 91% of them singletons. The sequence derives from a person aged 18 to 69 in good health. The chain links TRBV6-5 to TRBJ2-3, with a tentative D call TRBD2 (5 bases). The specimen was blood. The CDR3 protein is CASKRLGTDTQYF. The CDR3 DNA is TGTGCCAGCAAGCGGCTCGGCACAGATACGCAGTATTTT.